Following are 10 T cell receptor beta chains from one sample sequenced in a study of tumor-infiltrating lymphocytes in primary liver carcinoma. Alongside blood RNA obtained from unsorted whole blood, germline DNA was also extracted. With 500 ng total RNA as template and a constant-region primer, TCR beta cDNA was made. The TCR beta library was amplified through three nested multiplex PCR rounds in a modified ARM-PCR procedure. A C-beta reverse primer and TRBV1-TRBV30 forward primers served in each of the first two PCR rounds, at ten to eleven cycles apiece. Via MiXCR, TCRdb re-called the multiplex PCR reads, giving one row per CDR3 protein. The sample includes a few hundred thousand distinct CDR3 sequences, around 50% of them seen just once. The sequencing sample was made of peripheral blood. The source is a woman aged 30 to 39 with primary liver carcinoma and hepatitis B virus infection.

This sequence joins TRBV4-3 and TRBJ2-1; TRBD2 might be the D (6 bases). Germline CDR1 and CDR2: LGHNA and YSLEER. The CDR3 runs 16 residues. In DNA, the CDR3 is TGCGTCAACAGTCAAGATGCGGGAAGCTCCTACAATGAGCAGTTCTTC. Its protein product is CVNSQDAGSSYNEQFF.

Worth noting for this clonotype: Sequence at one end of the junction differs from germline and may be a read error. The genes are TRBV5-5 and TRBJ2-7, with D possibly matching TRBD2 (5 bases). The CDR3 runs to 11 residues. Germline loops: CDR1 SGHKS, CDR2 YYEKEE (reference sequence). CDR3 sequence (DNA): TGTGACAGCGGCCACACCTACGAGCAGTACTTC. It encodes CDSGHTYEQYF.

Details on this clonotype: The junction departs from the called germline gene at one end, perhaps through a read error. The chain has TRBV6-5 and TRBJ1-6; no clear D gene. CDR1 and CDR2 (germline): MNHEY, SVGAGI. This CDR3 comprises 15 residues. CDR3 nucleotide sequence: TGCGCCAGCAGCTACGGCGTGGAGGGCTTATCACCCCTCCACTTT. Its protein product is CASSYGVEGLSPLHF.

A word on this clonotype: Because the CDR3 is missing its conserved closing phenylalanine or tryptophan, this is likely a read error. V usage is TRBV12-5 and J usage is TRBJ2-1; maybe TRBD1 (5 bases). CDR3 length: 13 amino acids. The germline V gene encodes CDR1 LGHNT and CDR2 FRNRAP. The V and J ends lost 4 bases and 11 bases respectively, with 15 bases between them. In nucleotides, the CDR3 is TGTGCTAGTGGTTGGAACCAGGGTGGGAAGCAGTTCTCC. Its translation is CASGWNQGGKQFS.

This clonotype was found many times. The V gene is TRBV12-5, the J gene TRBJ1-1, with unresolved D. V was cut by 3 bases and J by 0 bases, with 17 bases left in between. The germline gives CDR1 LGHNT, CDR2 FRNRAP. The CDR3 is 17 residues long. The CDR3 here is CASGFRNYEGLNTEAFF. DNA of the CDR3: TGTGCTAGTGGTTTCCGGAACTACGAGGGCCTGAACACTGAAGCTTTCTTT.

The chain joins TRBV4-2 to TRBJ2-3; D is ambiguous. Germline V gives CDR1 LGHNA, CDR2 YNFKEQ. With 0 bases removed from V and 7 bases from J, the gap between germline ends came to 8 bases. The CDR3 runs to 13 residues. The CDR3 reads CASSQDMGYTQYF. CDR3 bases: TGTGCCAGCAGCCAAGATATGGGGTATACGCAGTATTTT.

This clonotype was seen ten or more times. The rearrangement uses TRBV5-4 and TRBJ2-7, with a tentative D call TRBD2 (7 bases). This CDR3 is 17 amino acids long. The germline V gene encodes CDR1 SGHNT and CDR2 YYREEE (reference sequence). V dropped 3 bases and J dropped 6 bases, with 25 bases sitting between them. The CDR3 reads CASSYEGDPIWGGEQYF. DNA of the CDR3: TGTGCCAGCAGCTATGAGGGGGACCCCATTTGGGGGGGCGAGCAGTACTTC.

Concerning this clonotype: A much larger clone lies one base from this, so it may be a read error. The rearrangement joins TRBV7-9 to TRBJ2-3, with no clear D. The CDR3 totals 10 residues. The germline V gene encodes CDR1 SEHNR and CDR2 FQNEAQ (reference sequence). DNA of the CDR3: TGTGCCAGCAGCACAGATACGCTGTATTTT. Encoded protein: CASSTDTLYF. Looking up the rest from reference TRBV7-9 and TRBJ2-3 gives the full variable domain: DTGVSQNPRHKITKRGQNVTFRCDPISEHNRLYWYRQTLGQGPEFLTYFQNEAQLEKSRLLSDRFSAERPKGSFSTLEIQRTEQGDSAMYLCASSTDTLYFGPGTRLTVL.

V is TRBV11-2 and J is TRBJ2-1, with TRBD2 identical over 7 bases. The V gene's germline CDR1 is SGHAT and CDR2 FQNNGV. CDR3 length: 14 residues. V gave up 8 bases and J gave up 7 bases; unmatched junction bases: 11. CDR3 DNA sequence: TGTGCCAGCGGTTCAACGGGAGGTTTTAATGAGCAGTTCTTC. Protein: CASGSTGGFNEQFF.

This clonotype was detected many times. The rearrangement joins TRBV13 to TRBJ2-5, with 8 bases lining up with TRBD1. The CDR3 length is 17 residues. The V segment lost 1 base and the J segment 4 bases; nucleotides outside the gene matches: 11. Germline lookup yields CDR1 PRHDT and CDR2 FYEKMQ (reference sequence). For the CDR3, the DNA is TGTGCCAGCAGCTTAGCCTCATCTTGGACAGGGCGAGAGACCCAGTACTTC. Protein sequence: CASSLASSWTGRETQYF. Complete variable domain (other parts from reference TRBV13 and TRBJ2-5): AAGVIQSPRHLIKEKRETATLKCYPIPRHDTVYWYQQGPGQDPQFLISFYEKMQSDKGSIPDRFSAQQFSDYHSELNMSSLELGDSALYFCASSLASSWTGRETQYFGPGTRLLVL.